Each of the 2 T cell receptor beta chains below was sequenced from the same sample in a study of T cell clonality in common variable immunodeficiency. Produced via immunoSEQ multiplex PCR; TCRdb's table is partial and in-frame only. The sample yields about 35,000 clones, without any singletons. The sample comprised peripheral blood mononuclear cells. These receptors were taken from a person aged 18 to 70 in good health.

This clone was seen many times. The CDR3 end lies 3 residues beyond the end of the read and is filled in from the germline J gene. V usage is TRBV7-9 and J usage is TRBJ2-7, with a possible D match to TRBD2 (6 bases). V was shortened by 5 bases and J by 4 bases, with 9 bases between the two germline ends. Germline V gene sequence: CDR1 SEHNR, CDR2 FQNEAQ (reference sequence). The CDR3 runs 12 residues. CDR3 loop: CASSTLAYEQYF. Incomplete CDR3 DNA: TGTGCCAGCAGCACACTAGCTTACGAG.

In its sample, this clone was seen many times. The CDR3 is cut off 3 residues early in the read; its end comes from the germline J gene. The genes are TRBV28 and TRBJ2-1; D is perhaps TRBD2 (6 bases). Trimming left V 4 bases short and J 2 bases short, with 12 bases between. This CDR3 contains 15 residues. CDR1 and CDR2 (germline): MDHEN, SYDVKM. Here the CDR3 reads CASSSSRLAYNEQFF. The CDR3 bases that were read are TGTGCCAGCAGTTCATCGAGACTAGCCTACAATGAG.